This record covers a single T cell receptor beta chain. It lacks a known antigen. The sample holds no much larger clone one base away, and base qualities are not on file. The record originates from a study of a mutant IDH1 vaccine in newly diagnosed glioma (dated by TCRdb to about 2021). Broadly, across the study: The approximately 33 treated patients were 62.5% male and around 40% female, with a mean age of approximately 40 years. For exploratory analyses, fewer than 30 treated patients had longitudinal TCRB deep sequencing done wherever samples were available. Prior to enrollment, standard therapy consisting of radiotherapy alone, temozolomide alone, or radiochemotherapy with temozolomide had been administered to patients, with the combination being received by most patients. Peripheral blood was collected at six visits: V03 (baseline), V05, V07, V10, V12 and V13. Results and caveats for the whole study, not just this receptor: Pseudoprogression seemed to be unrelated to changes in the top peripheral T cell clonotypes found by TCRB sequencing. It was noted by the authors that analyses of patient blood samples could not be reproduced owing to sample limitations. Vaccine-induced immune responses across multiple MHC alleles were detected in approximately 93% of patients. Availability determined which PBMC samples were chosen for TCRB deep sequencing.

The time point label here, explained by the study, means: baseline, week 1 (first vaccination visit). The treatment or condition label here, explained by the study, means: pre-vaccination baseline after standard-of-care therapy. All donors had newly diagnosed IDH1-mutant astrocytomas of WHO grade 3 or 4 that showed loss of nuclear ATRX. The samples were drawn from NOA16, a multicentre, single-arm, open-label phase I trial in Germany that tested a mutant IDH1 peptide vaccine in humans for the first time. Visit V03 blood draws served as the baseline sample for immunogenicity testing. Genomic DNA for TCRB sequencing was extracted from EDTA blood using the DNeasy Blood and Tissue Kit. From the cysteine up to the phenylalanine, the CDR3 has a length of 17 residues. Only the CDR3 region is kept as DNA, spanning 51 bases read in frame from base 1. In the germline V gene, CDR1 corresponds to SGHRS and CDR2 to YFSETQ. The germline V and J ends show losses of 7 bases and 0 bases respectively, and no gene match explains 15 bases of the junction.

Receptor amplification or capture employed the immunoSEQ multiplex PCR assay. Rearranged TCR beta chain sequences were amplified using the hsTCRB Kit according to the manufacturer's protocol. TCRB libraries were sequenced on an Illumina MiSeq. The study's own analysis went as follows. Demultiplexing, trimming and gene mapping were performed with the kit vendor's proprietary platform. In its TCRdb copy, this immuneACCESS table keeps in-frame sequences only and misses some clones. Where compared with another copy, unresolved V genes explain less than half of these, and the others have no known cause. V and J calls and clone size are as listed in that table; D and trimming were resolved from the DNA. The sample yields tens of thousands of clones; approximately 80% were counted once. The top ten clones comprise around 20% of the sample.

The chain joins TRBV5-1 to TRBJ2-7, with 8 bases in between that match TRBD2. The starting material was PBMCs, obtained from a glioma patient treated with radiotherapy, temozolomide or both. The TCR comes from a man aged 25-40 years with glioma. The CDR3 protein is CASGGHGRGGISYEQYF. The DNA is TGCGCCAGCGGGGGGCACGGGAGGGGAGGGATCTCCTACGAGCAGTACTTC.